This TCR beta chain stems from a study of response to subunit inactivated influenza vaccine listed by TCRdb under 2018. Broadly, across the study: Deep quantitative profiling of the T cell receptor repertoire was used in the study to follow responses to a trivalent subunit inactivated influenza vaccine.

V loses 6 bases of germline sequence and J loses 0 bases, and the interval between the two ends is 12 bases. The germline V gene yields MNHNS for CDR1 and SASEGT for CDR2. Including cysteine and phenylalanine, the CDR3 has 15 amino acids. Just the 45-base CDR3 DNA is kept, in frame starting at base 1. As concerns this clonotype: It lacks a known antigen. No much larger clone is present one base from it, and per-base qualities are unavailable.

Receptor amplification or capture employed RT-PCR. The instrument given in TCRdb is Illumina HiSeq 2500. TCRdb reworked the public reads: Q25 trimming with fastp, MiXCR clone assembly, productive beta chains retained. A single entry per CDR3 protein holds the most common genes and DNA from its merged rows. This sample holds over 450,000 distinct CDR3 sequences; under 15% were observed only once. Of the sample, around 13% is held by the ten largest clones. Overall results and qualifications from the work: The authors suggested that each seasonal influenza vaccination may recruit only a limited number of new T cells.

The time point tag for this specimen amounts to: 45 to 50 days after influenza vaccine administration. The sequence is built from TRBV6-1 and TRBJ2-1; a confident D gene designation cannot be given. The material was PBMCs from blood, obtained roughly 47 days after vaccination. This receptor was identified in a man between 45 and 60 years old who received an inactivated influenza vaccine. Donor details come from another sample of the same person, matched by shared clones. The CDR3 corresponds to CASSPYRSSYNEQFF. The sequence in DNA is TGTGCCAGCAGCCCGTATAGGAGCTCCTACAATGAGCAGTTCTTC.